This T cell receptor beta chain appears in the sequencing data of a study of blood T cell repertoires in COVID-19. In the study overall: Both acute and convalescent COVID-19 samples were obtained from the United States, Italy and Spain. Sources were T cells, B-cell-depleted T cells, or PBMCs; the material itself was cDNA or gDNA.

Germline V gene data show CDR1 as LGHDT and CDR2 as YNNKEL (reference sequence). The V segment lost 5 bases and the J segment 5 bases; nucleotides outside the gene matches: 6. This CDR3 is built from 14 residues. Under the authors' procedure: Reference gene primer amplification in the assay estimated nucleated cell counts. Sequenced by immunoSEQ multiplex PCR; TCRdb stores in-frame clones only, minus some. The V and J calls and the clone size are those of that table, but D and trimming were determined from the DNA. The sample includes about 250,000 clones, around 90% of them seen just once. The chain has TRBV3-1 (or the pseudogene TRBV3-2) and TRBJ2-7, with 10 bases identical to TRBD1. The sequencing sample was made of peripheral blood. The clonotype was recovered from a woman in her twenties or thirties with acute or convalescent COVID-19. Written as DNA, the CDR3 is TGTGCCAGCAGCTCCGGGACAGGGGTAGACGAGCAGTACTTC. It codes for CASSSGTGVDEQYF.